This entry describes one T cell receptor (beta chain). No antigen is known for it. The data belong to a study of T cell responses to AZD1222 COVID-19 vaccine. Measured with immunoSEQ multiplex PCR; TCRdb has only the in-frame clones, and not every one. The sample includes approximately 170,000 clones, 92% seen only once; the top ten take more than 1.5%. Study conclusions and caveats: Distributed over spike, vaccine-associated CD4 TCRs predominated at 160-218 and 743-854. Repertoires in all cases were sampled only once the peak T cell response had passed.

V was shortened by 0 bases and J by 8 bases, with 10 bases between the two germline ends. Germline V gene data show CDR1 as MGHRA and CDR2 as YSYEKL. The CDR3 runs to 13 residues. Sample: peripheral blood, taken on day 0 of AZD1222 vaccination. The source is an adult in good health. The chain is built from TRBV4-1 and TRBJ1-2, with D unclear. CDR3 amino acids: CASSQDLLKGYTF. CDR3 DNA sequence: TGCGCCAGCAGCCAAGATCTGTTGAAAGGCTACACCTTC.